The source of this TCR beta chain is a study of shared clonotypes between healthy human individuals. The CDR3 loop spans 14 amino acids. Germline values: CDR1 MGHRA, CDR2 YSYEKL. V gave up 0 bases and J gave up 6 bases, with 9 bases separating them. As for this clone: Its cognate antigen is unknown.

The study, taken as a whole, reports: Generally, estimated richness proved larger in naive subsets than it did in memory subsets.

The naive CD8 subset, CD45RO-negative cells positively selected for CCR7, excluded terminally differentiated effector memory CD45RA+ cells. The assay was immunoSEQ multiplex PCR, and TCRdb's table has in-frame clones only and misses some. Of fewer than 1 million clones in the sample, just over 95% were seen once. V is TRBV4-1 and J is TRBJ2-1; maybe TRBD2 (5 bases). This sequence originates from a man younger than 45 in good health. What was sequenced was naive CD8+ T cells sorted from blood. CDR3 in amino acids: CASSQEIGGNEQFF. DNA for the CDR3: TGCGCCAGCAGCCAAGAAATCGGAGGCAATGAGCAGTTCTTC.